This TCR beta chain was found in a study of blood T cell repertoires in COVID-19 (dated by TCRdb to 2019 to 2021). Looking at the study overall: Collaborator samples came from the United States, Italy and Spain and covered acute and convalescent phases of COVID-19. The sample metadata nearly always contained a de-identified subject ID, COVID-19 status, age in years and sex. Where available, HLA class I and class II types were obtained from metadata supplied by the sample provider rather than from assay-based typing. The prospective study material was composed of cDNA or gDNA derived from T cells, B-cell-depleted T cells, or PBMCs. The samples were drawn from the first 160 participants of the ongoing ImmuneRACE study and from 950 to 1,500 subjects provided by 6 global collaborators. The repertoires were released in a freely available public database meant as a resource for research on the immune response to SARS-CoV-2. Deeply sampled blood TCRbeta repertoires from subjects exposed to, actively infected with, or recovered from COVID-19 were included in the dataset. The investigation overall reported the following: The amount of clinical and demographic metadata varied by source and participant and was provided uncurated.

Details on this clone: No cognate antigen has been identified for it. There are no base qualities to consult, and no much larger clone falls within one base.

TCRbeta CDR3 regions were amplified from genomic DNA using the immunoSEQ Assay, a bias-controlled multiplex PCR. Regarding the original processing steps: Within the assay, amplification of reference gene primers was used to estimate how many nucleated cells each sample contained. To quantify the absolute abundance of each unique TCRbeta CDR3 rearrangement, sequence reads were collapsed and filtered. For each sample, productive Simpson clonality was calculated by taking the square root of Simpson's diversity index across productive rearrangements. Held by TCRdb, this immuneACCESS table contains in-frame sequences only and omits some clones. Under half of the omission traces to an unresolved V gene where checked; the cause of the rest is unknown. The V and J calls and the clone size are those of that table, but D and trimming were determined from the DNA. The sample table lists roughly 290,000 clones, roughly 90% of them with a count of one. Jointly, the top ten make up approximately 0.84% of the sample.

CDR1 and CDR2 are drawn from the germline V gene: MNHEY, SVGAGI. From the cysteine up to the phenylalanine, the CDR3 has a length of 15 residues. Only CDR3 DNA is held: 45 bases, read in frame from base 1. Trimming takes 10 bases from V and 5 bases from J, and the germline ends sit 23 bases apart. The collaborating institutions used their own protocols to collect whole blood in K2EDTA tubes. Collaborator samples were shipped for TCRbeta analysis as frozen whole blood, isolated PBMCs, or DNA extracted from either sample type. What was sequenced was peripheral blood. The sequence links TRBV6-5 to TRBJ1-2, and TRBD1 may be the D gene, going by 5 matching bases. The sequence was collected from a man aged 25-45 years with acute or convalescent COVID-19. The CDR3 is CATLSPRGGGYGYTF. Here is the DNA: TGTGCCACTCTTTCTCCGCGCGGGGGAGGGTATGGCTACACCTTC.